Following are 24 T cell receptor beta chains from one sample sequenced in a study of cytomegalovirus exposure and HLA in healthy donors. In the PCR, 60 Vbeta and 13 Jbeta primers were used. Data came from immunoSEQ multiplex PCR; TCRdb stores just in-frame clones and leaves some out. The sample includes roughly 130,000 clones, approximately 8.8% of them seen just once. Sequenced sample: PBMCs. Receptors originate from a man aged 35 to 55 in good health and CMV-seronegative.

J is TRBJ2-1 and V is TRBV12-5, with TRBD2 matching over 7 bases. This CDR3 region has 16 residues. The V segment lost 4 bases and the J segment 0 bases; nucleotides outside the gene matches: 6. Germline lookup yields CDR1 LGHNT and CDR2 FRNRAP. In DNA form, the CDR3 reads TGTGCTAGTGGTTCCACGCGGGGGAACTCCTACAATGAGCAGTTCTTC. Translated: CASGSTRGNSYNEQFF.

There are a few counts of this clone. This chain joins TRBV19 and TRBJ1-6, with unresolved D. CDR1 is LNHDA and CDR2 is SQIVND in the germline V gene (reference sequence). This CDR3 is built from 13 residues. Deletions cut 5 bases from V and 7 bases from J, with 9 bases between. The CDR3: CASSPNRNSPLHF. Written as DNA, the CDR3 is TGTGCCAGTAGTCCCAACAGAAATTCACCCCTCCACTTT.

V gene TRBV5-1 combines with J gene TRBJ1-2; 9 bases map to TRBD1. The CDR3 loop spans 14 amino acids. Germline CDR1 SGHRS, CDR2 YFSETQ. The trim removed 3 bases at V and 4 bases at J, leaving 4 bases unmatched. The DNA for the CDR3 is TGCGCCAGCAGCTGGGACAGGGCAGCCTATGGCTACACCTTC. Amino acids: CASSWDRAAYGYTF.

The J gene is TRBJ2-6, the V gene TRBV19; D gene uncertain. Germline V lookup: CDR1 LNHDA, CDR2 SQIVND (reference sequence). V gave up 1 base and J gave up 3 bases, with 10 bases separating them. The CDR3 consists of 16 residues. CDR3 in DNA: TGTGCCAGTAGTATAGTAATGGGCGTTGGGGCCAACGTCCTGACTTTC. Its protein product is CASSIVMGVGANVLTF.

The chain recombines TRBV4-3 with TRBJ2-7, with 10 nucleotides matching TRBD2. The CDR3 length is 15 residues. CDR1 and CDR2 from the germline V gene are LGHNA and YSLEER. V was clipped by 2 bases and J by 4 bases; unmatched bases: 5. The CDR3 DNA reads TGCGCCAGCAGCCAATTAGCGGGGGGCCGGTACGAGCAGTACTTC. Protein: CASSQLAGGRYEQYF.

The J gene is TRBJ1-1, the V gene TRBV6-5, with no clear D. The CDR3 contains 14 residues. With 5 bases removed from V and 5 bases from J, the gap between germline ends came to 15 bases. The germline gives CDR1 MNHEY, CDR2 SVGAGI. CDR3 loop: CASSEYVGGTEAFF. DNA of the CDR3: TGTGCCAGCAGTGAATACGTCGGCGGGACTGAAGCTTTCTTT.

This clone came up a few times. The chain uses TRBV10-3 and TRBJ2-2; 8 positions match TRBD1. With V trimmed by 8 bases and J by 1 base, 0 bases remained unmatched. Germline lookup yields CDR1 ENHRY and CDR2 SYGVKD. The CDR3 runs to 13 residues. The CDR3 DNA reads TGTGCCATCGGGACAGGGAACACCGGGGAGCTGTTTTTT. As protein: CAIGTGNTGELFF.

There are a few counts of this clone. The chain employs TRBV19 and TRBJ1-5; TRBD1 agrees at 11 bases. Germline CDR1 reads LNHDA; CDR2 reads SQIVND (reference sequence). The junction had 6 bases not matched to a gene; V was cut back by 7 bases and J by 4 bases. This CDR3 has 15 amino acids. The CDR3 DNA follows: TGTGCCAGTACAGAGGACAGGGGGCTAAATCAGCCCCAGCATTTT. Protein product: CASTEDRGLNQPQHF.

The chain carries TRBV11-2 and TRBJ2-5; D is possibly TRBD1 (5 bases). V was shortened by 1 base and J by 2 bases, with 8 bases between the two germline ends. The CDR3 runs to 14 residues. Germline V lookup: CDR1 SGHAT, CDR2 FQNNGV. Here the CDR3 reads CASSLGQGQETQYF. In DNA, the CDR3 is TGTGCCAGCAGCTTAGGGCAGGGACAAGAGACCCAGTACTTC.

This clone occurred a few times. The chain joins TRBV6-5 to TRBJ1-5; no clear D. Per the germline V gene, CDR1 is MNHEY and CDR2 is SVGAGI. Trimming pared 2 bases from V and 2 bases from J, leaving 10 bases between. The CDR3 consists of 15 residues. The CDR3 coding sequence is TGTGCCAGCAGTTACGATCGGGATGGCAATCAGCCCCAGCATTTT. Its protein product is CASSYDRDGNQPQHF.

This clone was picked up a small number of times. This rearrangement joins TRBV6-4 to TRBJ1-6; TRBD1 might be the D (5 bases). The CDR3 is 14 amino acids. CDR1 and CDR2 (germline): MRHNA, SNTAGT. The ends were cut back, 2 bases at V and 10 bases at J, with 12 bases in the middle. CDR3 sequence: CASSDLGGGSPLHF. Here the CDR3 DNA reads TGTGCCAGCAGTGACCTGGGGGGGGGATCACCCCTCCACTTT.

This clone was seen only a few times. J is TRBJ1-1 and V is TRBV11-2; the D is unclear. CDR1 and CDR2 from the germline V gene are SGHAT and FQNNGV. The CDR3 has 13 residues. The V gene lost 3 bases and the J gene lost 2 bases, with 7 bases spanning the gap. CDR3 in amino acids: CASSLIRNTEAFF. CDR3 nucleotides: TGTGCCAGCAGCTTGATCAGAAACACTGAAGCTTTCTTT.

The V and J genes are TRBV5-1 and TRBJ2-2, with D hard to call. There are 15 residues in the CDR3. The V gene lost 0 bases and the J gene lost 5 bases, with 11 bases spanning the gap. Germline CDR1 and CDR2: SGHRS and YFSETQ. The CDR3 region has the DNA TGCGCCAGCAGCTTGGTTGACATCTATACCGGGGAGCTGTTTTTT. This codes for CASSLVDIYTGELFF.

This CDR3 is CASSFEGATDTQYF. CDR3 sequence (DNA): TGCGCCAGCAGCTTTGAGGGCGCCACAGATACGCAGTATTTT. The chain carries TRBV5-1 and TRBJ2-3; D is possibly TRBD2 (5 bases). The CDR3 has 14 residues. Trimming removed 2 bases at V and 2 bases at J, with 9 bases between. Germline CDR1 and CDR2: SGHRS and YFSETQ.

The gene calls are TRBV7-9 and TRBJ2-5; possible D gene TRBD1, 6 bases. The J call may be mistaken, given a closer DNA end match to TRBJ2-7. The CDR3 has 12 residues. In germline, CDR1 is SEHNR, CDR2 FQNEAQ (reference sequence). This CDR3 is CASSSGAYEQYF. CDR3 nucleotides: TGTGCCAGCAGCTCAGGGGCCTACGAGCAGTACTTC.

There are a few counts of this clone. Other DNA sequences in this sample translate to the same CDR3. The chain has TRBV7-8 and TRBJ1-6; D is perhaps TRBD1 (5 bases). This CDR3 region has 15 residues. Per germline, CDR1 SGHVS and CDR2 FQNEAQ. V was shortened by 3 bases and J by 3 bases, with 9 bases between the two germline ends. The CDR3: CASSFGQIYNSPLHF. The CDR3 DNA follows: TGTGCCAGCAGCTTTGGACAAATCTATAATTCACCCCTCCACTTT.

This clone was detected once. The V and J genes are TRBV10-2 and TRBJ2-3; 12 bases fit TRBD2. Germline loops: CDR1 WSHSY, CDR2 SAAADI. This CDR3 comprises 18 residues. After removal of 4 bases from V and 1 base from J, the junction contained 9 bases not matched to a gene. The CDR3 DNA follows: TGCGCCAGCAGTGTCACAAGTCGACTAGCGGGGGGCACAGATACGCAGTATTTT. It specifies CASSVTSRLAGGTDTQYF.

CDR3 DNA sequence: TGTGCCAGCAGTGAAGGTAGCAAGGGGGCATCCCATGAGCAGTTCTTC. Protein sequence: CASSEGSKGASHEQFF. This chain links TRBV2 with TRBJ2-1; 7 bases match TRBD1. V was clipped by 1 base and J by 8 bases; unmatched bases: 11. This CDR3 is built from 16 residues. The V gene's germline CDR1 is SNHLY and CDR2 FYNNEI.

This clone appeared a few times. The rearrangement joins TRBV27 to TRBJ1-1; the match to TRBD1 covers 8 bases. The CDR3 has 15 amino acids. In germline, CDR1 is MNHEY, CDR2 SMNVEV (reference sequence). The ends lost 5 bases at V and 3 bases at J; junction bases unmatched: 8. The CDR3 region is CASSLRGPRYTEAFF. Written as DNA, the CDR3 is TGTGCCAGCAGTCTCAGGGGGCCCAGGTACACTGAAGCTTTCTTT.

This chain uses TRBV27 with TRBJ2-7, with TRBD1 matching 11 bases. The germline V gene has CDR1 MNHEY and CDR2 SMNVEV (reference sequence). J gave up 4 bases and V 3 bases, and 5 bases lay outside the gene matches. The length of the CDR3 is 15 residues. CDR3 nucleotide sequence: TGTGCCAGCAGTTTCTCCGGGACAGGGGGGTACGAGCAGTACTTC. Protein: CASSFSGTGGYEQYF.

V gene TRBV5-6 combines with J gene TRBJ2-7, with 7 nucleotides matching TRBD2. The V gene end was trimmed by 4 bases and the J gene end by 5 bases; junction bases not matched to a gene: 9. Germline assignment: CDR1 SGHDT and CDR2 YYEEEE. CDR3 length: 14 residues. CDR3 amino acids: CASSPLGGAHEQYF. CDR3 nucleotide sequence: TGTGCCAGCAGCCCCCTGGGAGGGGCCCACGAGCAGTACTTC.

V usage is TRBV5-5 and J usage is TRBJ2-7, with a tentative D call TRBD2 (6 bases). Germline V gives CDR1 SGHKS, CDR2 YYEKEE (reference sequence). The CDR3 length is 17 residues. V lost 0 bases to trimming and J lost 3 bases, with 19 bases between them. This CDR3 reads CASSLDRLTSTNYEQYF. The CDR3 DNA reads as TGTGCCAGCAGCTTGGATCGTTTAACTAGCACAAACTACGAGCAGTACTTC. Full variable domain (outside the CDR3, taken from reference TRBV5-5 and TRBJ2-7): DAGVTQSPTHLIKTRGQQVTLRCSPISGHKSVSWYQQVLGQGPQFIFQYYEKEERGRGNFPDRFSARQFPNYSSELNVNALLLGDSALYLCASSLDRLTSTNYEQYFGPGTRLTVT.

This clone was picked up a small number of times. The rearrangement joins TRBV7-9 to TRBJ1-1; D gene uncertain. Germline V CDR1 and CDR2: SEHNR, FQNEAQ (reference sequence). This CDR3 has 11 amino acids. The ends were cut back, 4 bases at V and 11 bases at J, with 11 bases in the middle. The CDR3 DNA is TGTGCCAGCAGCTCCGTTGAGAGGGCTTTCTTT. Residues: CASSSVERAFF.

This clone was picked up a small number of times. A read error is likely, as this CDR3 ends without the conserved phenylalanine or tryptophan. The chain combines TRBV6-5 with TRBJ1-1, with D tentatively TRBD1 (6 bases). The CDR3 is made up of 14 amino acids. V lost 4 bases and J lost 4, with 13 bases in between. The germline gives CDR1 MNHEY, CDR2 SVGAGI. This CDR3 is CASSSGQYVTEAFV. The CDR3 nucleotides are TGTGCCAGCAGTTCCGGACAGTATGTCACTGAAGCTTTCGTT.